The 13 T cell receptor beta chains reported below all come from one sample, sequenced in a study of cytomegalovirus exposure and HLA in healthy donors. PCR used 60 Vbeta primers and 13 Jbeta primers. The assay was immunoSEQ multiplex PCR, and TCRdb's table has in-frame clones only and misses some. The table has 100,000 to 150,000 clones, roughly 80% seen once. The sample consisted of PBMCs. These receptors came from a man aged 18 to 29 in good health and CMV-seropositive.

CDR3 in DNA: TGTGCCAGCAGCGCCACAGGGGGGGTGTACATTCAGTACTTC. Encoded protein: CASSATGGVYIQYF. The chain joins TRBV7-2 to TRBJ2-4; D might be TRBD1 (8 bases). Germline-derived CDR1 and CDR2 are SGHTA and FQGNSA. Trimming shortened V by 5 bases and J by 8 bases, and 16 bases separated the two germline ends. This CDR3 has 14 amino acids.

The gene calls are TRBV7-2 and TRBJ1-3; TRBD1 might be the D (5 bases). The CDR3 extends over 15 amino acids. In germline, CDR1 is SGHTA, CDR2 FQGNSA. Trimming removed 3 bases from V and 0 bases from J, with 9 bases in between. CDR3 coding DNA: TGTGCCAGCAGCTTGACAGCAGTCTCTGGAAACACCATATATTTT. It translates to CASSLTAVSGNTIYF.

The genes are TRBV27 and TRBJ1-1, with D possibly TRBD1 on 6 matching bases. V gave up 6 bases and J gave up 7 bases, with 15 bases separating them. This CDR3 has 13 amino acids. In germline, CDR1 is MNHEY, CDR2 SMNVEV (reference sequence). The CDR3 DNA is TGTGCCAGCAGCCGCCCTGACAGGTTTGAAGCTTTCTTT. Residues: CASSRPDRFEAFF.

The genes are TRBV4-1 and TRBJ1-2; 8 bases are shared with TRBD1. The ends lost 1 base at V and 2 bases at J; junction bases unmatched: 9. The CDR3 length is 17 residues. Per the germline V gene, CDR1 is MGHRA and CDR2 is YSYEKL. CDR3 in amino acids: CASSQVQGEYANYGYTF. The CDR3 region has the DNA TGCGCCAGCAGCCAAGTACAGGGGGAGTATGCGAACTATGGCTACACCTTC.

This chain connects TRBV7-9 to TRBJ1-2; a weak D match, TRBD1 (6 bases). Germline values: CDR1 SEHNR, CDR2 FQNEAQ (reference sequence). The CDR3 spans 15 residues. The germline V and J ends were trimmed by 0 bases and 7 bases, with 15 bases remaining between them. CDR3 nucleotides: TGTGCCAGCAGCTTAGCGCGGGGGCAATCGACTGGCTACACCTTC. Its translation is CASSLARGQSTGYTF. Based on the CDR3 plus reference TRBV7-9 and TRBJ1-2, the full variable domain is DTGVSQNPRHKITKRGQNVTFRCDPISEHNRLYWYRQTLGQGPEFLTYFQNEAQLEKSRLLSDRFSAERPKGSFSTLEIQRTEQGDSAMYLCASSLARGQSTGYTFGSGTRLTVV.

The chain links TRBV6-1 to TRBJ1-1, with 8 bases identical to TRBD1. With V trimmed by 4 bases and J by 4 bases, 14 bases remained unmatched. Germline-derived CDR1 and CDR2 are MNHNS and SASEGT. This CDR3 comprises 17 residues. CDR3 DNA sequence: TGTGCCAGCAGTGTGATAGACAGGGGTACGGCCGGCACTGAAGCTTTCTTT. Translating it yields CASSVIDRGTAGTEAFF.

The chain joins TRBV5-5 to TRBJ2-2, with 9 positions matching TRBD1. CDR3 size: 15 residues. In germline, CDR1 is SGHKS, CDR2 YYEKEE (reference sequence). V was clipped by 4 bases and J by 3 bases; unmatched bases: 4. The CDR3 DNA follows: TGTGCCAGCAGCCGGACAGGGGAAGACACCGGGGAGCTGTTTTTT. Its translation is CASSRTGEDTGELFF.

The chain is built from TRBV30 and TRBJ2-3, with 9 bases aligning to TRBD1. The germline V gene encodes CDR1 GTSNPN and CDR2 SVGIG (reference sequence). J lost 6 bases, V lost 3 bases, and 10 bases had no gene match. The CDR3 has 15 amino acids. CDR3 amino acids: CAWRHGTGRGDTQYF. The CDR3 nucleotides read TGTGCCTGGAGGCACGGGACAGGGAGGGGGGATACGCAGTATTTT.

The CDR3 loop is CASTQQGTWGEAFF. The CDR3 DNA reads as TGTGCCAGCACCCAACAGGGGACTTGGGGTGAAGCTTTCTTT. V is TRBV6-6 and J is TRBJ1-1; 7 nucleotides match TRBD1. CDR3 length: 14 residues. CDR1 is MNHNY, CDR2 SVGAGI, per germline (reference sequence). V lost 7 bases and J lost 7; bases outside the gene matches: 12.

This chain connects TRBV9 to TRBJ2-7, with D possibly being TRBD1 (6 bases). The CDR3 spans 14 residues. Germline V gives CDR1 SGDLS, CDR2 YYNGEE. The V end was cut by 0 bases, the J end by 3 bases, with 10 bases between. CDR3 sequence reads: CASSVGTVGYEQYF. Written as DNA, the CDR3 is TGTGCCAGCAGCGTAGGGACAGTTGGCTACGAGCAGTACTTC.

J is TRBJ1-6 and V is TRBV27; D is possibly TRBD1 (6 bases). The CDR3 extends over 13 amino acids. The V and J ends lost 6 bases and 6 bases respectively, with 9 bases between them. Germline V gene lookup returns CDR1 MNHEY and CDR2 SMNVEV (reference sequence). The CDR3 region is CASRTGPNSPLHF. The CDR3 DNA is TGTGCCAGCAGAACAGGGCCTAATTCACCCCTCCACTTT.

The V and J genes are TRBV12-5 and TRBJ2-7, with 7 bases fitting TRBD2. Trimming removed 5 bases from V and 6 bases from J; junction bases left unmatched: 13. The CDR3 is made up of 15 amino acids. Germline V CDR1 and CDR2: LGHNT, FRNRAP. The CDR3 DNA reads TGTGCTAGTGGTACGCACGGGACTACGAGTCTCGAGCAGTACTTC. It is translated as CASGTHGTTSLEQYF.

The chain has TRBV10-3 and TRBJ1-1; D is uncertain. The V and J ends lost 3 bases and 5 bases respectively, with 13 bases between them. Germline V gene data show CDR1 as ENHRY and CDR2 as SYGVKD. CDR3 length equals 14 residues. This CDR3 is CAISESPPGTEAFF. In nucleotides, the CDR3 is TGTGCCATCAGTGAATCACCCCCGGGAACTGAAGCTTTCTTT.